The entry that follows covers one T cell receptor beta chain sequence. Its antigen is undetermined. This entry is derived from a study of cytomegalovirus exposure and HLA in healthy donors. Study conclusions and caveats: TCR beta chains numbering some 160 were designated cytomegalovirus-associated.

The PCR had 60 Vbeta and 13 Jbeta primers. Sequencing used immunoSEQ multiplex PCR; TCRdb keeps in-frame clones, though not all of them. The sample has approximately 130,000 clones; approximately 81% are singletons. The CDR3 sequence is 13 residues long. Germline V gives CDR1 MNHNY, CDR2 SVGAGI (reference sequence). V lost 6 bases and J lost 5, with 11 bases in between. This sequence originates from a man aged 18 to 30 in good health and CMV-seronegative. This chain joins TRBV6-6 and TRBJ1-5, with TRBD1 as a possible D gene (6 bases). The sequenced material came from PBMCs. The CDR3 bases are TGTGCCAGCAGACCGGGACAATATCAGCCCCAGCATTTT. The encoded protein is CASRPGQYQPQHF.